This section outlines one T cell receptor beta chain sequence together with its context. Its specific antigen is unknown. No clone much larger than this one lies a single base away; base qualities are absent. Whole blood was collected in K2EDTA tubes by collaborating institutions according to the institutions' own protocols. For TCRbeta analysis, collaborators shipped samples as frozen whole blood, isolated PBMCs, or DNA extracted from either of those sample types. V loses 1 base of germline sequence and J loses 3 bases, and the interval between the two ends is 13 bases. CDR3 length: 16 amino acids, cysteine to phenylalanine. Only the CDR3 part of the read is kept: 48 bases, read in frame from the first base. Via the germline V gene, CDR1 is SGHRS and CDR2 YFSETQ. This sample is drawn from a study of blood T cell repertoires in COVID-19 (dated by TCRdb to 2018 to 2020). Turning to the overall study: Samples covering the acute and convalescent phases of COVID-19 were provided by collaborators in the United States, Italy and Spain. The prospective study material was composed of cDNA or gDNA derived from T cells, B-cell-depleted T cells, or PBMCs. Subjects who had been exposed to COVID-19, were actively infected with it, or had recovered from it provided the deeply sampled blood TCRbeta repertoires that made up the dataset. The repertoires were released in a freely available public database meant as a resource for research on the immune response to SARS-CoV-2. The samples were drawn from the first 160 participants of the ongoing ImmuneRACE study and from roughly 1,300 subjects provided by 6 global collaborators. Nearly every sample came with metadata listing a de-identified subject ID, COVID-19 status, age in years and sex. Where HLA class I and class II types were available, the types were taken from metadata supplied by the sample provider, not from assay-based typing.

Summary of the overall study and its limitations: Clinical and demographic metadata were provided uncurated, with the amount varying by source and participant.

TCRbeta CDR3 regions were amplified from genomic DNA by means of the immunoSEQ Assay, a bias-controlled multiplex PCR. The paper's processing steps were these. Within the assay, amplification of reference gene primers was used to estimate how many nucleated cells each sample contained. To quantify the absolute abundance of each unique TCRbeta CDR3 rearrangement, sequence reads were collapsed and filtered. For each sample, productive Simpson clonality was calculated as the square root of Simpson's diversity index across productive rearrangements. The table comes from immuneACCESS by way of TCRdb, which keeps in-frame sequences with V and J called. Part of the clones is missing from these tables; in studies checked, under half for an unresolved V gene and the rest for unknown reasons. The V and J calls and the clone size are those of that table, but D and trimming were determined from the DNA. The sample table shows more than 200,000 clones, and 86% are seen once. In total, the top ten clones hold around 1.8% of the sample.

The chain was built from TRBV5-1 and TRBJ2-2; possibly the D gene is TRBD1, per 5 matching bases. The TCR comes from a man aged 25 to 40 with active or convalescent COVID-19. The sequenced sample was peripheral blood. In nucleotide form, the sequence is TGCGCCAGCAGCTTGAAGCCAGGGTCCGACACCGGGGAGCTGTTTTTT. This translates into CASSLKPGSDTGELFF.